The rows below give T cell receptor beta chains drawn from one sample of a study of human T cells and chemical hapten exposure. TCRdb independently ran MiXCR on the RACE reads; one entry per CDR3 protein. The top ten hold 1.3% of the sample, which has 65,000 to 100,000 distinct CDR3 sequences, 6.5% to 8% seen once. Source: whole blood, taken in connection with sensitization to the hapten diphenylcyclopropenone (DPC). The receptors were gathered from a young woman with alopecia areata. Some clones in this sample may be carry-over from other donors' samples. The CDR3 runs from the conserved cysteine through the conserved F or W. The D gene is left open where the match is weak. The listing skips clone size in some rows; elsewhere it reads once, few, many or a size class.

clone size: many; V gene: TRBV2; D gene: .; J gene: TRBJ2-3; CDR3 DNA: TGTGCCAGCAGTTCGACAGCAAGAAACACAGATACGCAGTATTTT; CDR3 protein: CASSSTARNTDTQYF
clone size: many; V gene: TRBV5-5; D gene: .; J gene: TRBJ1-1; CDR3 DNA: TGTGCCAGCAGCCCCCAGATGATCATGAACACTGAAGCTTTCTTT; CDR3 protein: CASSPQMIMNTEAFF
clone size: many; V gene: TRBV29-1; D gene: .; J gene: TRBJ2-3; CDR3 DNA: TGCAGCGTTGATATAGCAGATACGCAGTATTTT; CDR3 protein: CSVDIADTQYF
clone size: many; V gene: TRBV9; D gene: TRBD1; J gene: TRBJ1-2; CDR3 DNA: TGTGCCAGCAGCGTAGGGGACAGGGGCCCACTTTATGGCTACACCTTC; CDR3 protein: CASSVGDRGPLYGYTF
clone size: .; V gene: TRBV6-1; D gene: TRBD1; J gene: TRBJ1-5; CDR3 DNA: TGTGCCAGCAGTGAATGGAGGGGGGACAGCTATCAGCCCCAGCATTTT; CDR3 protein: CASSEWRGDSYQPQHF
clone size: many; V gene: TRBV5-6; D gene: .; J gene: TRBJ1-2; CDR3 DNA: TGTGCCAGCAGCTCAGTTGGTACGAACTATGGCTACACCTTC; CDR3 protein: CASSSVGTNYGYTF
clone size: many; V gene: TRBV11-2; D gene: TRBD1; J gene: TRBJ2-2; CDR3 DNA: TGTGCCAGCAGCTCAGTCCGACAGGGGAGCAGCACCGGGGAGCTGTTTTTT; CDR3 protein: CASSSVRQGSSTGELFF
clone size: few; V gene: TRBV5-1; D gene: TRBD1; J gene: TRBJ2-7; CDR3 DNA: TGCGCCAGCAGCTTGGCCCAGTTGACAGGGGAGCAGTACTTC; CDR3 protein: CASSLAQLTGEQYF
clone size: few; V gene: TRBV7-9; D gene: .; J gene: TRBJ1-2; CDR3 DNA: TGTGCCAGCACCCCTAGGGGGGGGCAGGGCTATGGCTACACCTTC; CDR3 protein: CASTPRGGQGYGYTF
clone size: many; V gene: TRBV7-9; D gene: .; J gene: TRBJ2-1; CDR3 DNA: TGTGCCAGCAGCTTGGCCGCGGGATACAATGAGCAGTTCTTC; CDR3 protein: CASSLAAGYNEQFF
clone size: few; V gene: TRBV27; D gene: TRBD2; J gene: TRBJ2-5; CDR3 DNA: TGTGCCAGCAGTCCTAGCGGGAACCTCCAAGAGACCCAGTACTTC; CDR3 protein: CASSPSGNLQETQYF
clone size: .; V gene: TRBV18; D gene: .; J gene: TRBJ1-2; CDR3 DNA: TGTGCCAGCTCACCGGTTTGGGGGGACTATGGCTACACCTTC; CDR3 protein: CASSPVWGDYGYTF
clone size: many; V gene: TRBV5-4; D gene: TRBD1; J gene: TRBJ1-6; CDR3 DNA: TGTGCCAGCAGCTTGTTAGGTTCCTCAGGGGGCTCATCACCCCTCCACTTT; CDR3 protein: CASSLLGSSGGSSPLHF
clone size: many; V gene: TRBV6-1; D gene: .; J gene: TRBJ2-1; CDR3 DNA: TGTGCCAGCAGTTTGAGGGGTTTCGGCAATGAGCAGTTCTTC; CDR3 protein: CASSLRGFGNEQFF
clone size: few; V gene: TRBV10-3; D gene: .; J gene: TRBJ1-2; CDR3 DNA: TGTGCCATCAGTGAGTCGTGGGGGGCGAGTCCCTATGGCTACACCTTC; CDR3 protein: CAISESWGASPYGYTF
clone size: few; V gene: TRBV11-2; D gene: .; J gene: TRBJ2-1; CDR3 DNA: TGTGCCAGCAGCCTCACCCGGGACTTTTGGGAGCAGTTCTTC; CDR3 protein: CASSLTRDFWEQFF
clone size: few; V gene: TRBV12-3/TRBV12-4; D gene: TRBD1; J gene: TRBJ1-3; CDR3 DNA: TGTGCCAGCAGTATCCCCGGGACAGGTCCTTACTCTGGAAACACCATATATTTT; CDR3 protein: CASSIPGTGPYSGNTIYF
clone size: few; V gene: TRBV29-1; D gene: .; J gene: TRBJ1-3; CDR3 DNA: TGCAGCGCTATGGAGGTCTCTGGAAACACCATATATTTT; CDR3 protein: CSAMEVSGNTIYF
clone size: many; V gene: TRBV6-5; D gene: TRBD1; J gene: TRBJ1-2; CDR3 DNA: TGTGCCAGCAGCAGGGGACAGCAGTATGGCTACACCTTC; CDR3 protein: CASSRGQQYGYTF
clone size: few; V gene: TRBV5-6; D gene: .; J gene: TRBJ2-6; CDR3 DNA: TGTGCCAGCAGCTTCCGAGGACACTCTGGGGCCAACGTCCTGACTTTC; CDR3 protein: CASSFRGHSGANVLTF
clone size: .; V gene: TRBV6-2/TRBV6-3; D gene: TRBD2; J gene: TRBJ2-1; CDR3 DNA: TGTGCCAGCAGTTACCCGGCTAGCGGGGGCCGTTTTATATCTCAGTTCTTC; CDR3 protein: CASSYPASGGRFISQFF
clone size: many; V gene: TRBV5-1; D gene: TRBD2; J gene: TRBJ2-5; CDR3 DNA: TGCGCCAGCAAATTAACGGGGGGACAAGAGACCCAGTACTTC; CDR3 protein: CASKLTGGQETQYF
clone size: .; V gene: TRBV20-1; D gene: .; J gene: TRBJ1-2; CDR3 DNA: TGCAGTGCTAGAGTGGTCGTGGGGGTCGCTAACTATGGCTACACCTTC; CDR3 protein: CSARVVVGVANYGYTF
clone size: .; V gene: TRBV7-6; D gene: TRBD2; J gene: TRBJ2-7; CDR3 DNA: TGTGCCAGCAGCTTAAGGGGAGGGCTTTCCTACGAGCAGTACTTC; CDR3 protein: CASSLRGGLSYEQYF
clone size: many; V gene: TRBV18; D gene: .; J gene: TRBJ2-1; CDR3 DNA: TGTGCCAGCTCACCACTCAGCCAGGGCGGAAATGAGCAGTTCTTC; CDR3 protein: CASSPLSQGGNEQFF
clone size: many; V gene: TRBV20-1; D gene: .; J gene: TRBJ2-7; CDR3 DNA: TGCAGTGCTCAAAGGCTGCAGGGATTCTCCTACGAGCAGTACTTC; CDR3 protein: CSAQRLQGFSYEQYF
clone size: few; V gene: TRBV4-1; D gene: .; J gene: TRBJ1-6; CDR3 DNA: TGCGCCAGCAGCCAAGGAAATTACTTGGGCAGGAAAACGTCTTTGGGTAATTCACCCCTCCACTTT; CDR3 protein: CASSQGNYLGRKTSLGNSPLHF
clone size: .; V gene: TRBV19; D gene: .; J gene: TRBJ2-2; CDR3 DNA: TGTGCCAGCACTTCGTTCTCCTCCACCGGGGAGCTGTTTTTT; CDR3 protein: CASTSFSSTGELFF
clone size: many; V gene: TRBV7-8; D gene: .; J gene: TRBJ2-2; CDR3 DNA: TGTGCCAGCAGCAGGGGAGACAGGTTGAACACCGGGGAGCTGTTTTTT; CDR3 protein: CASSRGDRLNTGELFF
clone size: few; V gene: TRBV25-1; D gene: .; J gene: TRBJ1-1; CDR3 DNA: TGTGCCAGCATCCCCCTTGGGGGGGCGAACACTGAAGCTTTCTTT; CDR3 protein: CASIPLGGANTEAFF
clone size: .; V gene: TRBV13; D gene: TRBD1; J gene: TRBJ1-2; CDR3 DNA: TGTGCCAGCAGCTTATTTGGTCAGGGGGATGGCTACACCTTC; CDR3 protein: CASSLFGQGDGYTF
clone size: few; V gene: TRBV6-2/TRBV6-3; D gene: TRBD1; J gene: TRBJ2-1; CDR3 DNA: TGTGCCAGCAGTTACCGCATACAGGGGAATGAGCAGTTCTTC; CDR3 protein: CASSYRIQGNEQFF
clone size: many; V gene: TRBV12-3/TRBV12-4; D gene: .; J gene: TRBJ2-2; CDR3 DNA: TGTGCCAGCAGTCCTCGGACTATGAGCGGGGAGCTGTTTTTT; CDR3 protein: CASSPRTMSGELFF
clone size: .; V gene: TRBV5-6; D gene: .; J gene: TRBJ1-4; CDR3 DNA: TGTGCCAGCAGCGTAAATGTAAGGGAAAAACTGTTTTTT; CDR3 protein: CASSVNVREKLFF
clone size: .; V gene: TRBV12-3/TRBV12-4; D gene: .; J gene: TRBJ1-6; CDR3 DNA: TGTGCCAGCAGTTCCCCCGGGACTACTTCACCCCTCCACTTT; CDR3 protein: CASSSPGTTSPLHF
clone size: few; V gene: TRBV28; D gene: .; J gene: TRBJ2-3; CDR3 DNA: .; CDR3 protein: CASILGTLSTDTQYF
clone size: few; V gene: TRBV11-1; D gene: .; J gene: TRBJ2-1; CDR3 DNA: TGTGCCAGCAGCCGCACCGGGGTTGGGGAGCAGTTCTTC; CDR3 protein: CASSRTGVGEQFF
clone size: many; V gene: TRBV7-9; D gene: .; J gene: TRBJ2-5; CDR3 DNA: TGTGCCAGCAGCTTAGCGCAGGGGAGAGGAGAGACCCAGTACTTC; CDR3 protein: CASSLAQGRGETQYF
clone size: few; V gene: TRBV20-1; D gene: TRBD1; J gene: TRBJ1-5; CDR3 DNA: TGCAGTGCTAGAGATAGGGAGACAGGGAATCAGCCCCAGCATTTT; CDR3 protein: CSARDRETGNQPQHF
clone size: many; V gene: TRBV12-3/TRBV12-4; D gene: TRBD1; J gene: TRBJ1-1; CDR3 DNA: TGTGCCAGCAGTTTAGGAGGACAGGGGCCGGCCCCTGAAGCTTTCTTT; CDR3 protein: CASSLGGQGPAPEAFF
clone size: .; V gene: TRBV27; D gene: TRBD1; J gene: TRBJ1-6; CDR3 DNA: TGTGCCAGCAGTTCATTTTTCGACAGGGTTTCCTATAATTCACCCCTCCACTTT; CDR3 protein: CASSSFFDRVSYNSPLHF
clone size: many; V gene: TRBV7-6; D gene: .; J gene: TRBJ2-2; CDR3 DNA: TGTGCCAGCAGCTCACCCACCGACACCGGGGAGCTGTTTTTT; CDR3 protein: CASSSPTDTGELFF
clone size: many; V gene: TRBV29-1; D gene: TRBD2; J gene: TRBJ2-5; CDR3 DNA: TGCAGCGTTGAAGAGGCGGGGGATAGTCAAGAGACCCAGTACTTC; CDR3 protein: CSVEEAGDSQETQYF
clone size: .; V gene: TRBV29-1; D gene: .; J gene: TRBJ1-1; CDR3 DNA: TGCAGCGTTGATCCCCAGGGTGGCGACACTGAAGCTTTCTTT; CDR3 protein: CSVDPQGGDTEAFF
clone size: few; V gene: TRBV29-1; D gene: TRBD1; J gene: TRBJ1-2; CDR3 DNA: TGCAGCGTGTGGGACAGCCGTCACTATGGCTACACCTTC; CDR3 protein: CSVWDSRHYGYTF
clone size: many; V gene: TRBV27; D gene: .; J gene: TRBJ1-1; CDR3 DNA: TGTGCCAGCAGTTTATCTCGCCGGCGGGGGGCGTTCACTGAAGCTTTCTTT; CDR3 protein: CASSLSRRRGAFTEAFF
clone size: many; V gene: TRBV27; D gene: TRBD1; J gene: TRBJ2-7; CDR3 DNA: TGTGCCAGCACCCCCCAGGGGGACGGCTCTCACGAGCAGTACTTC; CDR3 protein: CASTPQGDGSHEQYF
clone size: many; V gene: TRBV12-3/TRBV12-4; D gene: .; J gene: TRBJ1-5; CDR3 DNA: TGTGCCAGCACCGCCAGCTTGACAGGAAATCAGCCCCAGCATTTT; CDR3 protein: CASTASLTGNQPQHF
clone size: many; V gene: TRBV28; D gene: TRBD1; J gene: TRBJ1-6; CDR3 DNA: TGTGCCAGCAGCCATGCCAACAGGGGGCAAGGGTCACCCCTCCACTTT; CDR3 protein: CASSHANRGQGSPLHF
clone size: few; V gene: TRBV6-5; D gene: .; J gene: TRBJ2-7; CDR3 DNA: TGTGCCAGCAGCGACCGGACACCATCCTACGAGCAGTACTTC; CDR3 protein: CASSDRTPSYEQYF
clone size: .; V gene: TRBV12-3/TRBV12-4; D gene: .; J gene: TRBJ1-1; CDR3 DNA: TGTGCCAGCAGTTCTATCGGGGCACAATTAACTAGTGAAGCTTTCTTT; CDR3 protein: CASSSIGAQLTSEAFF
clone size: many; V gene: TRBV20-1; D gene: .; J gene: TRBJ1-3; CDR3 DNA: TGCAGTGCTAGAGATCATAGCAGGGGCAATGGAAACACCATATATTTT; CDR3 protein: CSARDHSRGNGNTIYF
clone size: .; V gene: TRBV30; D gene: .; J gene: TRBJ1-1; CDR3 DNA: TGTGCCTGGAGTGTCGGGAGGGTCCGGGGCACTGAAGCTTTCTTT; CDR3 protein: CAWSVGRVRGTEAFF
clone size: few; V gene: TRBV12-5; D gene: .; J gene: TRBJ1-1; CDR3 DNA: TGTGCTAGTGCCTTCATGGCGGGAGGGGCTAACACTGAAGCTTTCTTT; CDR3 protein: CASAFMAGGANTEAFF
clone size: many; V gene: TRBV6-5; D gene: .; J gene: TRBJ1-1; CDR3 DNA: TGTGCCAGCAAACCGAATACAGGATTTACGGCTGAAGCTTTCTTT; CDR3 protein: CASKPNTGFTAEAFF
clone size: many; V gene: TRBV20-1; D gene: .; J gene: TRBJ1-6; CDR3 DNA: TGCAGTGCTAGAGGAGGGGGAGGAGGATCTAATTCACCCCTCCACTTT; CDR3 protein: CSARGGGGGSNSPLHF
clone size: many; V gene: TRBV29-1; D gene: .; J gene: TRBJ2-3; CDR3 DNA: TGCAGCGTTGAAGACAGGGCGCCCACAGATACGCAGTATTTT; CDR3 protein: CSVEDRAPTDTQYF
clone size: many; V gene: TRBV5-1; D gene: .; J gene: TRBJ1-5; CDR3 DNA: TGCGCCAGCAGCTCCGTGCGGATCCAGCCCCAGCATTTT; CDR3 protein: CASSSVRIQPQHF
clone size: many; V gene: TRBV5-1; D gene: TRBD2; J gene: TRBJ2-3; CDR3 DNA: TGCGCCAGCAGCTCGTTGGCTAGCGGAAGGATAGATACGCAGTATTTT; CDR3 protein: CASSSLASGRIDTQYF